The sample holds one count of the clone carrying this T cell receptor (beta chain). The entry originates in a study of blood T cell repertoires in COVID-19. Germline CDR1 MNHEY, CDR2 SMNVEV (reference sequence). Trimming pared 2 bases from V and 10 bases from J, leaving 18 bases between. The CDR3 is 16 amino acids. Sequenced by immunoSEQ multiplex PCR; TCRdb stores in-frame clones only, minus some. The table lists fewer than 300,000 clones, about nine tenths of them singletons. The origin of this receptor is a woman under 40 who had recovered from COVID-19. The genes are TRBV27 and TRBJ1-6; the D gene is possibly TRBD1 (5 bases). Material for sequencing was PBMCs or T cells enriched from blood (not recorded which). DNA for the CDR3: TGTGCCAGCAGTTTAAGGTTGGGGCAGGGCTTCTCACCCCTCCACTTT. This encodes CASSLRLGQGFSPLHF.